This entry features one TCR beta chain sequence. This specimen comes from a study of control samples from healthy donors and cancer patients. Clones were read by immunoSEQ multiplex PCR, and TCRdb kept only the in-frame ones, dropping some. The repertoire holds 40,000 to 55,000 clones, with roughly three quarters as singletons. V was shortened by 1 base and J by 1 base, with 7 bases between the two germline ends. The CDR3 covers 13 residues. Germline CDR1 GTSNPN, CDR2 SVGIG (reference sequence). The receptor was isolated from a male donor with melanoma. The chain couples TRBV30 to TRBJ1-1; D remains unclear. Material: formalin-fixed, paraffin-embedded tissue. This chain's CDR3 is CAWSAEGNTEAFF. For the CDR3, the DNA is TGTGCCTGGAGTGCAGAAGGGAACACTGAAGCTTTCTTT.